These 23 T cell receptor beta chains originate from one sample sequenced in a study of cytomegalovirus exposure and HLA in healthy donors. Measured with immunoSEQ multiplex PCR; TCRdb has only the in-frame clones, and not every one. The sample shows over 120,000 clones, roughly 93% of them seen only once. Sequencing was carried out using PBMCs. The receptor set was obtained from a man between 18 and 35 years old in good health and CMV-seropositive.

The chain joins TRBV27 to TRBJ2-3, with TRBD1 identical over 7 bases. This CDR3 has 17 amino acids. The V and J ends lost 3 bases and 5 bases, in that order; junction bases with no gene match: 14. The V gene's germline CDR1 is MNHEY and CDR2 SMNVEV (reference sequence). The CDR3 protein is CASSLGIYRGRVDTQYF. In DNA, the CDR3 is TGTGCCAGCAGTTTGGGAATATACAGGGGTAGGGTAGATACGCAGTATTTT.

V and J are TRBV6-1 and TRBJ2-3, with TRBD2 matching over 9 bases. There are 14 residues in the CDR3. With V trimmed by 6 bases and J by 4 bases, 5 bases remained unmatched. Germline CDR1 MNHNS, CDR2 SASEGT. CDR3 nucleotides: TGTGCCAGCAGGGCGGGAGGGCAGTCAGATACGCAGTATTTT. It specifies CASRAGGQSDTQYF.

V is TRBV4-2 and J is TRBJ2-5; D ambiguous. In germline, CDR1 is LGHNA, CDR2 YNFKEQ. Trimming took 5 bases from V and 7 from J, leaving 11 bases between them. The CDR3 runs 12 residues. The CDR3 DNA follows: TGTGCCAGCAGCGAATTTAGTGGGACCCAGTACTTC. It codes for CASSEFSGTQYF.

V and J are TRBV25-1 and TRBJ1-6; 8 bases line up with TRBD1. The CDR3 consists of 16 residues. Germline V lookup: CDR1 MGHDK, CDR2 SYGVNS. Trimming took 4 bases from V and 0 from J; bases not matched to a gene: 2. The CDR3 region has the DNA TGTGCCAGCAGTGGACAGGGGTTCTCCTATAATTCACCCCTCCACTTT. It encodes CASSGQGFSYNSPLHF.

The chain links TRBV15 to TRBJ2-2; D may be TRBD2 (7 bases). CDR3 length: 15 residues. Trimming shortened V by 8 bases and J by 3 bases, and 16 bases separated the two germline ends. Per the germline V gene, CDR1 is LNHNV and CDR2 is YYDKDF (reference sequence). The CDR3 loop reads CATSVGGADTGELFF. Written as DNA, the CDR3 is TGTGCCACCTCAGTAGGGGGGGCGGACACCGGGGAGCTGTTTTTT. Full variable domain (rest looked up from reference TRBV15 and TRBJ2-2): DAMVIQNPRYQVTQFGKPVTLSCSQTLNHNVMYWYQQKSSQAPKLLFHYYDKDFNNEADTPDNFQSRRPNTSFCFLDIRSPGLGDTAMYLCATSVGGADTGELFFGEGSRLTVL.

This chain joins TRBV6-4 and TRBJ2-2; 9 bases are a match to TRBD2. The J segment lost 3 bases and the V segment lost 4 bases, leaving 0 bases of the junction unmatched. CDR1 and CDR2 from the germline V gene are MRHNA and SNTAGT. The length of the CDR3 is 14 residues. CDR3: CASSVAGDTGELFF. CDR3 nucleotides: TGTGCCAGCAGTGTAGCGGGAGACACCGGGGAGCTGTTTTTT.

The genes are TRBV18 and TRBJ2-7; TRBD1 agrees at 7 bases. The V gene's germline CDR1 is KGHSH and CDR2 LQKENI. V shed 6 bases, J shed 7 bases, and the junction held 18 bases outside the gene matches. The CDR3 has 16 amino acids. The CDR3 here is CASSPGTARLRVEQYF. CDR3 bases: TGTGCCAGCTCTCCCGGGACAGCCCGTCTTCGAGTTGAGCAGTACTTC.

V is TRBV11-2 and J is TRBJ1-5; weak D call: TRBD1 (6 bases). V lost 1 base to trimming and J lost 1 base, with 11 bases between them. The CDR3 consists of 16 residues. Germline V lookup: CDR1 SGHAT, CDR2 FQNNGV. The CDR3 sequence is CASSLGLGQSNQPQHF. The CDR3 DNA is TGTGCCAGCAGCTTAGGTTTAGGACAGAGCAATCAGCCCCAGCATTTT.

The rearrangement links TRBV4-1 to TRBJ2-7; TRBD2 aligns across 8 bases. Germline CDR1 and CDR2: MGHRA and YSYEKL. CDR3 length: 21 amino acids. The V segment lost 4 bases and the J segment 5 bases; nucleotides outside the gene matches: 28. CDR3 sequence: CASSPERPGLSGSKGSHEQYF. The CDR3 DNA is TGCGCCAGCAGCCCGGAACGACCGGGACTGAGCGGGAGTAAGGGTTCCCACGAGCAGTACTTC.

The V gene is TRBV20-1, the J gene TRBJ1-2; 7 nucleotides line up with TRBD1. The CDR3 totals 11 residues. From germline, CDR1 is DFQATT and CDR2 SNEGSKA (reference sequence). The V gene end was trimmed by 8 bases and the J gene end by 5 bases; junction bases not matched to a gene: 5. CDR3 sequence (DNA): TGCAGTTCCAGGGGGATTTATGGCTACACCTTC. It codes for CSSRGIYGYTF.

This clone has only one observation. V usage is TRBV27 and J usage is TRBJ2-7, with D hard to call. Germline V gene lookup returns CDR1 MNHEY and CDR2 SMNVEV (reference sequence). The CDR3 totals 16 residues. Trimming left V 5 bases short and J 4 bases short, with 21 bases between. This CDR3 is CASSPIPLDVEYEQYF. CDR3 bases: TGTGCCAGCAGTCCAATCCCACTCGACGTGGAGTACGAGCAGTACTTC.

The rearrangement uses TRBV9 and TRBJ1-5; TRBD1 aligns across 10 bases. Germline CDR1 reads SGDLS; CDR2 reads YYNGEE. The ends lost 3 bases at V and 9 bases at J; junction bases unmatched: 6. The CDR3 is 14 residues long. The CDR3 sequence: CASSAGQGLGPQHF. CDR3 bases: TGTGCCAGCAGCGCGGGACAGGGGTTAGGGCCCCAGCATTTT.

This sequence joins TRBV5-4 and TRBJ2-7, with 9 positions matching TRBD1. This CDR3 comprises 14 residues. Germline V CDR1 and CDR2: SGHNT, YYREEE (reference sequence). Trimming removed 4 bases from V and 5 bases from J; junction bases left unmatched: 7. DNA of the CDR3: TGTGCCAGCAGCAGGCGGACAGGGGAGGACGAGCAGTACTTC. Protein: CASSRRTGEDEQYF.

This chain connects TRBV7-9 to TRBJ2-7; 7 bases agree with TRBD1. Trimming took 8 bases from V and 2 from J; bases not matched to a gene: 3. CDR1 SEHNR and CDR2 FQNEAQ come from the germline V gene (reference sequence). The CDR3 totals 12 residues. The CDR3 DNA follows: TGTGCCAGCCGGGACAGTACCTACGAGCAGTACTTC. Translated, it gives CASRDSTYEQYF.

The chain couples TRBV27 to TRBJ2-7, with 9 bases fitting TRBD2. This CDR3 is 14 amino acids long. V shed 5 bases and J 3 bases; nucleotides not matched to a gene: 5. Germline CDR1 and CDR2: MNHEY and SMNVEV (reference sequence). In DNA form, the CDR3 reads TGTGCCAGCAGTCCAGGGACTAGCTTCTACGAGCAGTACTTC. Translation: CASSPGTSFYEQYF.

The V call is TRBV19, the J call TRBJ2-7; TRBD2 agrees at 8 bases. This CDR3 is 13 amino acids long. Unmatched junction bases numbered 2, after V lost 1 base and J lost 6 bases. Germline lookup yields CDR1 LNHDA and CDR2 SQIVND (reference sequence). The CDR3: CASSIGLAGEQYF. In DNA form, the CDR3 reads TGTGCCAGTAGTATAGGGCTAGCGGGCGAGCAGTACTTC.

CDR3 nucleotide sequence: TGTGCCAGCAGCTTTTGGGGCAGGGCCTACGAGCAGTACTTC. It is translated as CASSFWGRAYEQYF. The chain couples TRBV5-4 to TRBJ2-7, with TRBD1 as a possible D gene (5 bases). Germline V gene sequence: CDR1 SGHNT, CDR2 YYREEE (reference sequence). The V and J ends lost 2 bases and 2 bases respectively, with 11 bases between them. The CDR3 covers 14 residues.

The chain is built from TRBV5-1 and TRBJ2-1, with 7 bases that match TRBD2. The CDR3 spans 14 residues. CDR1 and CDR2 from the germline V gene are SGHRS and YFSETQ. V gave up 0 bases and J gave up 7 bases; unmatched junction bases: 4. The CDR3 loop is CASSLGLALNEQFF. As DNA, the CDR3 is TGCGCCAGCAGCTTGGGACTAGCCTTGAATGAGCAGTTCTTC.

V is TRBV21-1 and J is TRBJ2-1; TRBD1 is taken as the D call from the table, unchecked against the DNA. TRBV21-1 is classified as a pseudogene. This CDR3 comprises 15 residues. CDR3 region: CASSKWTATYNEQFF. The CDR3 DNA follows: TGTGCCAGCAGCAAATGGACAGCCACCTACAATGAGCAGTTCTTC.

The chain carries TRBV29-1 and TRBJ2-3; 12 nucleotides agree with TRBD2. The V and J ends lost 2 bases and 1 base, in that order; junction bases with no gene match: 7. The CDR3 sequence is 17 residues long. The germline V gene encodes CDR1 SQVTM and CDR2 ANQGSEA. For the CDR3, the DNA is TGCAGCGTTGAACTAGCGGGAGGGAGGAGAGGCACAGATACGCAGTATTTT. It translates to CSVELAGGRRGTDTQYF.

This clone was recorded only once. The CDR3 spells CSVAPGAGEKLFF. In nucleotides, the CDR3 is TGCAGCGTCGCCCCAGGGGCCGGGGAAAAACTGTTTTTT. The chain has TRBV29-1 and TRBJ1-4; D might be TRBD1 (6 bases). This CDR3 has 13 residues. V lost 6 bases, J lost 8 bases, and 16 bases lay in between. Per germline, CDR1 SQVTM and CDR2 ANQGSEA. Looking up the rest from reference TRBV29-1 and TRBJ1-4 gives the full variable domain: SAVISQKPSRDICQRGTSLTIQCQVDSQVTMMFWYRQQPGQSLTLIATANQGSEATYESGFVIDKFPISRPNLTFSTLTVSNMSPEDSSIYLCSVAPGAGEKLFFGSGTQLSVL.

The V and J genes are TRBV19 and TRBJ1-1; TRBD1 aligns across 10 bases. The V and J ends lost 7 bases and 5 bases, in that order; junction bases with no gene match: 4. The germline CDR1 and CDR2 sequences are LNHDA and SQIVND (reference sequence). The CDR3 is made up of 13 amino acids. CDR3 DNA sequence: TGTGCCAGTAACGGGGACAGGGGAACTGAAGCTTTCTTT. This gives the protein CASNGDRGTEAFF.

V and J are TRBV28 and TRBJ2-7; unclear D gene. The CDR3 has 13 amino acids. Per germline, CDR1 MDHEN and CDR2 SYDVKM. V was clipped by 6 bases and J by 4 bases, with 13 bases between them. The CDR3 bases are TGTGCCAGCAGCGAGAGTTTGATTTACGAGCAGTACTTC. Encoded protein: CASSESLIYEQYF.